What follows are 5 T cell receptor beta chains derived from one specimen sequenced in a study of blood T cell repertoires in COVID-19 (TCRdb year 2020). Library method: the immunoSEQ multiplex PCR assay. TCRdb retrieved this table from immuneACCESS and kept in-frame rearrangements only. Not all clones are present; in checked studies, unresolved V genes account for under half, and no reason is known for the remainder. The sample table contains about 76,000 clones; only one count was recorded for approximately 86% of them. The ten largest clones add up to roughly a sixth of the sample. Sequenced sample: peripheral blood. The receptor set was obtained from a human donor in a cohort sampled during active COVID-19.

The chain carries TRBV5-6 and TRBJ2-2; 13 bases map to TRBD2. The germline CDR1 and CDR2 sequences are SGHDT and YYEEEE. V lost 4 bases and J lost 7; bases outside the gene matches: 16. The CDR3 covers 19 residues. The CDR3, as DNA: TGTGCCAGCAGCAGAAGACGGGGACTAGCGGGGCCGGGGATCGGGGAGCTGTTTTTT. This translates into CASSRRRGLAGPGIGELFF.

This chain links TRBV5-6 with TRBJ2-7, with 9 bases identical to TRBD1. V lost 7 bases to trimming and J lost 1 base; unmatched junction nucleotides: 6. CDR1 is SGHDT and CDR2 is YYEEEE in the germline V gene. The CDR3 has 14 residues. The CDR3 sequence: CASGWTGESYEQYF. The DNA of the CDR3 is TGTGCCAGCGGCTGGACAGGGGAATCCTACGAGCAGTACTTC. The full variable domain, with the rest looked up from reference TRBV5-6 and TRBJ2-7, is DAGVTQSPTHLIKTRGQQVTLRCSPKSGHDTVSWYQQALGQGPQFIFQYYEEEERQRGNFPDRFSGHQFPNYSSELNVNALLLGDSALYLCASGWTGESYEQYFGPGTRLTVT.

The chain couples TRBV18 to TRBJ1-6; possibly TRBD1 for D (5 bases). V gave up 5 bases and J gave up 10 bases, with 18 bases separating them. There are 15 residues in the CDR3. The germline gives CDR1 KGHSH, CDR2 LQKENI. The CDR3 sequence: CASSADGGLRSPLHF. The CDR3 bases are TGTGCCAGCTCAGCGGATGGGGGGTTGAGATCACCCCTCCACTTT.

V is TRBV6-2 or TRBV6-3 and J is TRBJ2-5, with D uncertain. Trimming took 6 bases from V and 0 from J, leaving 11 bases between them. The CDR3 is 14 amino acids. Germline V CDR1 and CDR2: MNHEY, SVGEGT. The CDR3 DNA follows: TGTGCCAGCAGCGGGTTGGAGTACCAAGAGACCCAGTACTTC. Its protein product is CASSGLEYQETQYF.

This chain uses TRBV7-3 with TRBJ2-1, with D hard to call. CDR3 length: 13 amino acids. Deletions cut 4 bases from V and 8 bases from J, with 12 bases between. Germline assignment: CDR1 SGHTA and CDR2 FQGTGA. CDR3: CASSSNLLHEQFF. The CDR3 region has the DNA TGTGCCAGCAGCTCCAACTTACTTCATGAGCAGTTCTTC.